Listed below are T cell receptor beta chains from one sample, sequenced in a study of vaccination effects on CD4 cells after COVID-19. Antigens for these TCRs are unknown. Sequencing used immunoSEQ multiplex PCR; TCRdb keeps in-frame clones, though not all of them. The sample consists of approximately 45,000 clones, around 74% of them appearing once. Here the sequenced sample was CD4+ T cells from PBMCs cultured without peptide, taken before COVID-19 vaccination. The source of these receptors is a human donor who had a prior SARS-CoV-2 infection. Both conserved end residues are part of each CDR3. The D gene is left open where the match is weak. The size field is filled for only some rows; it gives once, few, many or a size class.

D gene	CDR3 length	J gene	V gene	clone size	CDR3 protein	CDR3 DNA
.	13	TRBJ2-2	TRBV30	.	CAWTWGGAGELFF	TGTGCCTGGACGTGGGGTGGCGCCGGGGAGCTGTTTTTT
TRBD2	17	TRBJ2-1	TRBV11-3	.	CASSPGGSGGVYNEQFF	TGTGCCAGCAGCCCCGGGGGTAGCGGGGGTGTCTACAATGAGCAGTTCTTC
.	17	TRBJ1-2	TRBV5-1	.	CASSNPGQGLSVYGYTF	TGCGCCAGCAGTAACCCGGGACAAGGACTGTCAGTCTATGGCTACACCTTC
.	15	TRBJ2-7	TRBV9	.	CASSVRGGTGYEQYF	TGTGCCAGCAGCGTCCGGGGAGGTACAGGGTACGAGCAGTACTTC
.	15	TRBJ1-1	TRBV2	few	CASMPDRAPRPEAFF	TGTGCCAGCATGCCGGACCGGGCCCCCCGACCTGAAGCTTTCTTT
TRBD1	15	TRBJ2-5	TRBV11-3	.	CASSSGQGIKETQYF	TGTGCCAGCAGCTCCGGACAGGGCATTAAAGAGACCCAGTACTTC
.	12	TRBJ2-7	TRBV3-1/TRBV3-2	.	CASGAYHYEQYF	TGTGCCAGCGGGGCCTATCATTACGAGCAGTACTTC
.	13	TRBJ2-7	TRBV7-7	.	CASSFGQNYEQYF	TGTGCTAGCAGTTTTGGACAGAACTACGAGCAGTACTTC
.	12	TRBJ1-1	TRBV6-6	.	CASAGPNTEAFF	TGTGCCAGCGCAGGGCCTAACACTGAAGCTTTCTTT
.	12	TRBJ2-3	TRBV30	few	CAWSPQTDTQYF	TGTGCCTGGAGTCCGCAAACAGATACGCAGTATTTT
.	14	TRBJ1-5	TRBV18	few	CASSFVGSNQPQHF	TGTGCCAGCTCCTTCGTGGGGAGCAATCAGCCCCAGCATTTT
.	15	TRBJ2-7	TRBV7-2	.	CASSWQGGSSYEQYF	TGTGCCAGCAGCTGGCAAGGGGGGAGCTCCTACGAGCAGTACTTC
TRBD1	13	TRBJ1-2	TRBV6-5	.	CASSLDRAYGYTF	TGTGCCAGCTCATTGGACAGGGCCTATGGCTACACCTTC
TRBD1	14	TRBJ1-2	TRBV7-2	.	CASNLQTGIYGYTF	TGTGCCAGCAACTTACAGACAGGGATCTATGGCTACACCTTC
.	13	TRBJ2-7	TRBV16	few	CASSQNGYYEQYF	TGTGCCAGCAGCCAAAACGGGTACTACGAGCAGTACTTC
TRBD1	18	TRBJ1-2	TRBV4-1	.	CASSLRDRGLASNYGYTF	TGCGCCAGCAGCCTACGGGACAGGGGATTGGCCTCTAACTATGGCTACACCTTC
.	12	TRBJ1-2	TRBV24-1	.	CAPRRGAFGYTF	TGTGCCCCCCGTCGGGGCGCCTTTGGCTACACCTTC
TRBD2	17	TRBJ2-6	TRBV4-1	.	CASSQGLAGVGANVLTF	TGCGCCAGCAGCCAAGGACTAGCGGGGGTTGGGGCCAACGTCCTGACTTTC
TRBD2	15	TRBJ2-7	TRBV15	.	CATSRATSGSYEQYF	TGTGCCACCAGCAGAGCGACTAGCGGCTCCTACGAGCAGTACTTC
.	15	TRBJ2-2	TRBV30	.	CAWSVGRSSPGELFF	TGTGCCTGGAGTGTAGGCAGGTCCTCCCCCGGGGAGCTGTTTTTT
.	14	TRBJ1-2	TRBV6-5	.	CASNERLGSYGYTF	TGTGCCAGCAACGAACGCCTAGGTTCCTATGGCTACACCTTC
.	14	TRBJ1-3	TRBV6-5	.	CASSRHIKGNTIYF	TGTGCCAGCAGTCGCCATATCAAGGGAAACACCATATATTTT
.	15	TRBJ1-2	TRBV30	.	CAWSVLPGDVRGYTF	TGTGCCTGGAGTGTACTTCCAGGGGATGTACGTGGCTACACCTTC
.	14	TRBJ2-3	TRBV7-3	.	CASSLSPNGDTQYF	TGTGCCAGCAGCTTAAGCCCTAATGGGGATACGCAGTATTTT
TRBD1	13	TRBJ1-2	TRBV7-9	.	CASRVTGAVGYTF	TGTGCCAGCAGGGTAACAGGGGCAGTTGGCTACACCTTC
TRBD1	15	TRBJ2-1	TRBV5-1	.	CASSPFGTGDNEQFF	TGCGCCAGCAGTCCTTTTGGGACAGGTGACAATGAGCAGTTCTTC
.	12	TRBJ1-1	TRBV11-1	.	CASSFQGGYAFF	TGTGCCAGCAGCTTCCAAGGGGGGTACGCTTTCTTT